Presented here are 21 T cell receptor beta chains from one specimen sequenced in a study of T cell responses to AZD1222 COVID-19 vaccine listed by TCRdb under 2021. The library was made by the immunoSEQ multiplex PCR assay. Sourced from immuneACCESS, this table was stored by TCRdb with only in-frame sequences that have V and J called. A share of the clones is absent; for the studies checked, an unresolved V gene accounts for under half, and the remainder has no known explanation. For this sample there are roughly 200,000 clones; 85% to 95% appear just once. 1% to 1.5% of the sample is taken by the ten largest. According to the study, the label for this sample's time point signals: baseline before first vaccination. Sample: peripheral blood, taken on day 0 of AZD1222 vaccination. Source of these receptors: an adult in good health.

The chain employs TRBV4-2 and TRBJ1-4, with 8 bases that match TRBD1. Per the germline V gene, CDR1 is LGHNA and CDR2 is YNFKEQ. The CDR3 spans 15 residues. Trimming removed 5 bases from V and 7 bases from J; junction bases left unmatched: 9. As DNA, the CDR3 is TGTGCCAGCAGCGATTCCGACAGGGGAATTGAAAAACTGTTTTTT. It yields the protein CASSDSDRGIEKLFF.

This chain connects TRBV18 to TRBJ2-3; TRBD1 is a possible D gene (5 bases). Germline loops: CDR1 KGHSH, CDR2 LQKENI. V shed 4 bases and J shed 2 bases, with 13 bases lying between them. This CDR3 has 15 residues. The CDR3 region has the DNA TGTGCCAGCTCACATAATACAGGTTCCACAGATACGCAGTATTTT. Encoded protein: CASSHNTGSTDTQYF.

This rearrangement joins TRBV6-5 to TRBJ1-1; D not resolved. This CDR3 is built from 12 residues. Between the trimmed V and J ends, which lost 7 bases and 1 base, there was a span of 7 bases. Germline V gene sequence: CDR1 MNHEY, CDR2 SVGAGI. CDR3 loop: CASTKGNTEAFF. The CDR3 DNA sequence: TGTGCCAGCACCAAAGGGAACACTGAAGCTTTCTTT.

V gene TRBV18 combines with J gene TRBJ1-1; D possibly corresponds to TRBD1 (5 bases). There are 15 residues in the CDR3. V lost 6 bases to trimming and J lost 1 base, with 15 bases between them. Germline CDR1 reads KGHSH; CDR2 reads LQKENI. CDR3 coding DNA: TGTGCCAGCTCGGGGGTTATCCGGGGGAACACTGAAGCTTTCTTT. Protein: CASSGVIRGNTEAFF.

The chain is built from TRBV25-1 and TRBJ2-1, with D hard to call. Between the trimmed V and J ends, which lost 1 base and 9 bases, there was a span of 1 base. CDR3 length equals 10 residues. CDR1 and CDR2 (germline): MGHDK, SYGVNS. Here the CDR3 reads CASSESEQFF. The CDR3 region has the DNA TGTGCCAGCAGTGAATCTGAGCAGTTCTTC.

The chain carries TRBV9 and TRBJ2-3; D gene ambiguous. Trimming took off 3 bases at V and 2 bases at J, with 4 bases between the two ends. Germline CDR1 SGDLS, CDR2 YYNGEE. The CDR3 totals 12 residues. The CDR3 reads CASSGDTDTQYF. The CDR3 nucleotides are TGTGCCAGCAGCGGAGACACAGATACGCAGTATTTT. Together with reference TRBV9 and TRBJ2-3, the CDR3 gives the full variable domain: DSGVTQTPKHLITATGQRVTLRCSPRSGDLSVYWYQQSLDQGLQFLIQYYNGEERAKGNILERFSAQQFPDLHSELNLSSLELGDSALYFCASSGDTDTQYFGPGTRLTVL.

The chain employs TRBV19 and TRBJ1-4; TRBD1 matches at 7 bases. The CDR3 loop spans 17 amino acids. V shed 6 bases, J shed 6 bases, and the junction held 16 bases outside the gene matches. Germline loops: CDR1 LNHDA, CDR2 SQIVND (reference sequence). The CDR3 protein is CASSPGGQITNHEKLFF. CDR3 DNA sequence: TGTGCCAGTAGCCCCGGGGGACAGATTACAAACCATGAAAAACTGTTTTTT.

V and J are TRBV18 and TRBJ2-1; possibly TRBD1 for D (6 bases). The CDR3 extends over 15 amino acids. The germline gives CDR1 KGHSH, CDR2 LQKENI. Trimming pared 3 bases from V and 4 bases from J, leaving 13 bases between. CDR3 sequence reads: CASSPTQGTYNEQFF. The CDR3 DNA reads TGTGCCAGCTCACCCACGCAGGGGACATACAATGAGCAGTTCTTC.

To note about this clone: The sample contains more than one DNA sequence encoding this CDR3. J is TRBJ2-3 and V is TRBV3-1 (or the pseudogene TRBV3-2), with 9 nucleotides matching TRBD2. V shed 4 bases, J shed 0 bases, and the junction held 5 bases outside the gene matches. The CDR3 contains 16 residues. The germline V gene encodes CDR1 LGHDT and CDR2 YNNKEL (reference sequence). CDR3 in amino acids: CASSPLAGASTDTQYF. The DNA of the CDR3 is TGTGCCAGCAGCCCCTTAGCGGGGGCTAGCACAGATACGCAGTATTTT.

This clone was observed a single time. This chain links TRBV4-2 with TRBJ1-2, with no clear D. Germline loops: CDR1 LGHNA, CDR2 YNFKEQ. V lost 4 bases and J lost 0, with 18 bases in between. The CDR3 contains 17 residues. DNA of the CDR3: TGTGCCAGCAGCCCCTCTCTTTACCCGACTGCTAACTATGGCTACACCTTC. Its translation is CASSPSLYPTANYGYTF.

CDR3 amino acids: CASRPGTGGVETQYF. In DNA, the CDR3 is TGTGCCAGCAGGCCCGGGACAGGGGGCGTAGAGACCCAGTACTTC. This chain connects TRBV7-7 to TRBJ2-5; 12 bases line up with TRBD1. In germline, CDR1 is SSHAT, CDR2 FNYEAQ (reference sequence). The CDR3 has 15 amino acids. V shed 6 bases, J shed 4 bases, and the junction held 6 bases outside the gene matches.

V usage is TRBV29-1 and J usage is TRBJ1-1, with a possible D match to TRBD1 (6 bases). Per the germline V gene, CDR1 is SQVTM and CDR2 is ANQGSEA. The CDR3 sequence is 13 residues long. Trimming removed 4 bases at V and 3 bases at J, with 12 bases between. The CDR3, as DNA: TGCAGCGTTGTGGGCACAGGGTACACTGAAGCTTTCTTT. Protein sequence: CSVVGTGYTEAFF. The full variable domain, its missing parts supplied by reference TRBV29-1 and TRBJ1-1, is SAVISQKPSRDICQRGTSLTIQCQVDSQVTMMFWYRQQPGQSLTLIATANQGSEATYESGFVIDKFPISRPNLTFSTLTVSNMSPEDSSIYLCSVVGTGYTEAFFGQGTRLTVV.

The rearrangement joins TRBV19 to TRBJ1-6; no definite D call. The germline gives CDR1 LNHDA, CDR2 SQIVND (reference sequence). V was cut by 4 bases and J by 10 bases, with 11 bases left in between. The CDR3 is 13 residues long. The CDR3 DNA reads TGTGCCAGTAGTAGTGGAAATGGATCACCCCTCCACTTT. It is translated as CASSSGNGSPLHF.

This clone was recorded only once. The chain couples TRBV6-5 to TRBJ1-6; D remains unclear. CDR3 length: 15 amino acids. The germline CDR1 and CDR2 sequences are MNHEY and SVGAGI. Trimming pared 0 bases from V and 6 bases from J, leaving 9 bases between. CDR3 nucleotide sequence: TGTGCCAGCAGTTACTCAGGCACCCTTAATTCACCCCTCCACTTT. It encodes CASSYSGTLNSPLHF.

CDR3 sequence reads: CSASSGLAGIYNEQFF. In DNA form, the CDR3 reads TGCAGTGCTAGTTCTGGGCTAGCGGGGATATACAATGAGCAGTTCTTC. The V and J genes are TRBV20-1 and TRBJ2-1, with 9 nucleotides matching TRBD2. The CDR3 runs 16 residues. Germline CDR1 is DFQATT and CDR2 is SNEGSKA (reference sequence). J lost 4 bases, V lost 3 bases, and 10 bases had no gene match.

This clone was found a few times. This sequence joins TRBV19 and TRBJ1-3; D possibly corresponds to TRBD1 (5 bases). Per the germline V gene, CDR1 is LNHDA and CDR2 is SQIVND (reference sequence). CDR3 length: 14 residues. V gave up 2 bases and J gave up 2 bases, with 7 bases separating them. In DNA form, the CDR3 reads TGTGCCAGTAGTATACAGGGCACTGGAAACACCATATATTTT. Translated: CASSIQGTGNTIYF.

The rearrangement uses TRBV7-6 and TRBJ2-5; tentatively, D is TRBD2 (7 bases). V was pared by 3 bases and J by 2 bases, with 13 bases between. Germline CDR1 SGHVS, CDR2 FNYEAQ. CDR3 length equals 15 residues. This CDR3 reads CASSLFGGTQETQYF. DNA for the CDR3: TGTGCCAGCAGCTTGTTCGGGGGGACACAAGAGACCCAGTACTTC.

The chain has TRBV6-5 and TRBJ1-3; no clear D gene. The CDR3 consists of 13 residues. V was shortened by 5 bases and J by 0 bases, with 5 bases between the two germline ends. Germline CDR1 MNHEY, CDR2 SVGAGI. CDR3 sequence: CASSRASGNTIYF. The DNA of the CDR3 is TGTGCCAGCAGTAGGGCCTCTGGAAACACCATATATTTT.

The chain has TRBV19 and TRBJ1-1; D may be TRBD1 (5 bases). Trimming cost V 5 bases and J 6 bases, with 13 bases left between them. This CDR3 contains 13 residues. Germline CDR1 LNHDA, CDR2 SQIVND (reference sequence). This CDR3 is CASSATGRAEAFF. In nucleotides, the CDR3 is TGTGCCAGTAGTGCCACAGGAAGGGCTGAAGCTTTCTTT.

This clone has a single count. The chain recombines TRBV19 with TRBJ1-5; D gene ambiguous. Trimming stripped 10 bases from V and 7 bases from J, with 17 bases between. The V gene's germline CDR1 is LNHDA and CDR2 SQIVND (reference sequence). The CDR3 is made up of 13 amino acids. The CDR3: CATAVAWGQPQHF. The CDR3 coding sequence is TGTGCCACCGCGGTCGCATGGGGACAGCCCCAGCATTTT. The full variable domain, in which reference TRBV19 and TRBJ1-5 provide the parts outside the CDR3, is DGGITQSPKYLFRKEGQNVTLSCEQNLNHDAMYWYRQDPGQGLRLIYYSQIVNDFQKGDIAEGYSVSREKKESFPLTVTSAQKNPTAFYLCATAVAWGQPQHFGDGTRLSIL.

The rearrangement uses TRBV6-5 and TRBJ2-1, with D perhaps being TRBD1 or TRBD2 (6 bases each). The CDR3 extends over 15 amino acids. V was shortened by 5 bases and J by 4 bases, with 15 bases between the two germline ends. Germline assignment: CDR1 MNHEY and CDR2 SVGAGI. The CDR3 loop is CASSTAGHSYNEQFF. In nucleotides, the CDR3 is TGTGCCAGCAGTACCGCGGGACACTCTTACAATGAGCAGTTCTTC.